Detailed here is one T cell receptor beta chain. The protocol was immunoSEQ multiplex PCR, while the TCRdb copy is restricted to in-frame clones and leaves out a portion. Here the sample spans 300,000 to 450,000 clones, around 87% being singletons. This specimen comes from a study of blood T cell repertoires in COVID-19. About the study: What the recovered Cohort 3 donors had was two negative PCRs, clearance, or symptom resolution. T cells, B-cell-depleted T cells, or PBMCs supplied cDNA or gDNA.

The CDR3 sequence is 13 residues long. CDR1 MDHEN and CDR2 SYDVKM come from the germline V gene. V gave up 7 bases and J gave up 5 bases; unmatched junction bases: 7. This study enrolled people aged about 18 to 100 from about two dozen US geographic areas. Assignment of participants to cohorts was predicated upon participant-reported clinical history. J is TRBJ1-2 and V is TRBV28; TRBD1 matches at 7 bases. What was sequenced was PBMCs or T cells enriched from blood (not recorded which). This clonotype was obtained from a man aged 40-50 years in a cohort exposed to, infected with or recovered from COVID-19 (not recorded which). This CDR3 is CASNPGTAYGYTF. The CDR3 coding sequence is TGTGCCAGCAACCCCGGGACAGCATATGGCTACACCTTC.